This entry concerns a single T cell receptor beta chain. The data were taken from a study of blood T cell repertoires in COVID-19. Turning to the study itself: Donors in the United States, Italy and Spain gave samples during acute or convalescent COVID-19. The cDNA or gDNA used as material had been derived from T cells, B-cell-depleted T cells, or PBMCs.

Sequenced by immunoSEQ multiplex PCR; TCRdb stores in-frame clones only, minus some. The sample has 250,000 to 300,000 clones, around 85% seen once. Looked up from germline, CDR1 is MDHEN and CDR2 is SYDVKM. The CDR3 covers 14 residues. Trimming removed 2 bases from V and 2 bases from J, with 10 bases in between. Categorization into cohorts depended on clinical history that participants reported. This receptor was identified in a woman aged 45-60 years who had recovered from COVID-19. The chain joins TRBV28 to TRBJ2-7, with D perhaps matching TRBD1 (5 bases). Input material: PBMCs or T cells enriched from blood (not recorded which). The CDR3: CASSLTTVPYEQYF. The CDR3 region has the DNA TGTGCCAGCAGTTTAACGACAGTGCCCTACGAGCAGTACTTC.